The rows below give T cell receptor beta chains drawn from one sample of a study of cytomegalovirus exposure and HLA in healthy donors. The repertoire was sequenced with immunoSEQ multiplex PCR; TCRdb's copy has only in-frame clones and lacks some. The data contain about 190,000 clones, 60% to 85% of them singletons. Sequencing was carried out using PBMCs. The receptors here all came from a woman younger than 35 in good health and CMV-seronegative. The CDR3 runs from the conserved cysteine through the conserved F or W. A D gene is named only where the DNA matches it firmly. Size is stated for part of the rows, as once, few or many counts, or as a class when the clone is expanded.

V	size	D	J	CDR3	DNA
TRBV13	.	.	TRBJ2-5	CASSLGTLTQETQYF	TGTGCCAGCAGCTTAGGGACACTGACCCAAGAGACCCAGTACTTC
TRBV5-6	few	.	TRBJ2-7	CASSLGQEEINEQYF	TGTGCCAGCAGCTTGGGTCAGGAGGAGATCAACGAGCAGTACTTC
TRBV6-6	.	.	TRBJ1-1	CASLRGAVNTEAFF	TGTGCCAGCTTACGGGGGGCGGTGAACACTGAAGCTTTCTTT
TRBV4-2	.	.	TRBJ2-5	CASSQPGSPGKETQYF	TGTGCCAGCAGCCAGCCGGGCAGCCCGGGAAAAGAGACCCAGTACTTC
TRBV5-6	.	.	TRBJ2-5	CASSLILEPGVETQYF	TGTGCCAGCAGCTTGATCCTGGAACCCGGAGTGGAGACCCAGTACTTC
TRBV18	.	.	TRBJ2-2	CASSPIQEHTGELFF	TGTGCCAGCTCACCAATCCAGGAACACACCGGGGAGCTGTTTTTT
TRBV18	.	TRBD1	TRBJ1-4	CASSPGTATNEKLFF	TGTGCCAGCTCACCGGGGACAGCAACTAATGAAAAACTGTTTTTT
TRBV7-6	once	.	TRBJ2-5	CASSPQETQYF	TGTGCCAGCAGCCCTCAAGAGACCCAGTACTTC
TRBV29-1	few	.	TRBJ2-7	CSVEVQGYEQYF	TGCAGCGTTGAAGTCCAGGGCTACGAGCAGTACTTC
TRBV10-1	few	.	TRBJ1-2	CASSQGQPEGYTF	TGCGCCAGCAGTCAAGGCCAACCGGAGGGCTACACCTTC
TRBV11-2	.	TRBD2	TRBJ2-5	CASSPTAGEGGTQYF	TGTGCCAGCAGCCCCACGGCCGGGGAGGGAGGGACCCAGTACTTC
TRBV18	once	.	TRBJ1-2	CASSPRDSYGYTF	TGTGCCAGCTCACCACGAGACAGCTATGGCTACACCTTC
TRBV10-1	.	.	TRBJ1-5	CASSESLEGEQPQHF	TGCGCCAGCAGTGAGTCGTTAGAGGGTGAGCAGCCCCAGCATTTT
TRBV29-1	.	.	TRBJ2-3	CSVEDPGGNTQYF	TGCAGCGTTGAAGATCCCGGAGGGAATACGCAGTATTTT
TRBV6-5	.	.	TRBJ2-1	CASSRGGHEQFF	TGTGCCAGCAGTCGAGGGGGTCATGAGCAGTTCTTC
TRBV7-8	.	TRBD1	TRBJ2-2	CASSLKRNSNRGLGYNTGELFF	TGTGCCAGCAGCTTAAAACGAAATTCAAACAGGGGCCTAGGTTATAACACCGGGGAGCTGTTTTTT
TRBV10-1	few	TRBD1	TRBJ1-1	CASSESTGGGTEAFF	TGCGCCAGCAGTGAGTCGACAGGGGGTGGGACTGAAGCTTTCTTT
TRBV6-1	.	.	TRBJ1-5	CASSDWSGGNQPQHF	TGTGCCAGCAGTGATTGGTCCGGAGGAAATCAGCCCCAGCATTTT
TRBV7-9	.	TRBD2	TRBJ2-5	CASSLAVGASGIQETQYF	TGTGCCAGCAGCTTAGCCGTTGGAGCCAGCGGGATCCAAGAGACCCAGTACTTC
TRBV14	.	.	TRBJ2-1	CASSQGAINEQFF	TGTGCCAGCAGCCAGGGGGCAATTAATGAGCAGTTCTTC
TRBV9	few	TRBD2	TRBJ2-7	CASSATGTSGNEQYF	TGTGCCAGCAGCGCCACCGGGACTAGCGGGAACGAGCAGTACTTC
TRBV28	once	TRBD2	TRBJ2-5	CASSPWTSGGRETQYF	TGTGCCAGCAGTCCATGGACTAGCGGGGGGCGAGAGACCCAGTACTTC
TRBV5-1	.	TRBD2	TRBJ2-3	CATAPSHGRVGTDTQYF	TGCGCCACCGCCCCTTCACATGGGAGGGTCGGCACAGATACGCAGTATTTT
TRBV27	.	TRBD2	TRBJ2-5	CASSPTGLAGGQETQYF	TGTGCCAGCAGTCCCACGGGACTAGCGGGGGGACAAGAGACCCAGTACTTC
TRBV29-1	.	TRBD2	TRBJ2-1	CSVAGTSGNNEQFF	TGCAGCGTTGCCGGGACTAGCGGAAACAATGAGCAGTTCTTC
TRBV5-1	.	.	TRBJ2-7	CASSLVGGSYEQYF	TGCGCCAGCAGCTTGGTTGGCGGCTCCTACGAGCAGTACTTC
TRBV5-1	.	.	TRBJ2-3	CASSLGGSSDTQYF	TGCGCCAGCAGCTTGGGAGGGTCCTCAGATACGCAGTATTTT
TRBV18	few	.	TRBJ1-1	CASSQTANTEAFF	TGTGCCAGCTCACAAACAGCGAACACTGAAGCTTTCTTT
TRBV29-1	.	.	TRBJ2-2	CSVAGIRTGELFF	TGCAGCGTGGCAGGGATTCGCACCGGGGAGCTGTTTTTT
TRBV10-2	.	.	TRBJ2-3	CASSESHRVVDTQYF	TGCGCCAGCAGTGAGTCGCACAGGGTGGTCGATACGCAGTATTTT
TRBV28	.	.	TRBJ2-7	CASSLSQLPPEQYF	TGTGCCAGCAGTTTGAGCCAACTCCCTCCCGAGCAGTACTTC
TRBV10-1	.	.	TRBJ2-1	CASSTGRSYNEQFF	TGCGCCAGCTCGACAGGGAGGTCCTACAATGAGCAGTTCTTC
TRBV4-1	.	TRBD2	TRBJ2-1	CASRLAGGQSDNEQFF	TGCGCCAGCAGACTAGCGGGGGGGCAGAGCGACAATGAGCAGTTCTTC